The 7 T cell receptor beta chains in this list originate from one sample, sequenced in a study of control samples from healthy donors and cancer patients. Profiling relied on immunoSEQ multiplex PCR, and the TCRdb table lists in-frame clones only, not all of them. The profile covers some 140,000 clones, with roughly 86% appearing a single time and roughly 7.8% taken by the ten largest. The sequenced sample consisted of PBMCs. All receptors come from a man in his fifties or sixties with head and neck cancer.

The rearrangement joins TRBV18 to TRBJ2-5, with D unresolved. The CDR3 loop spans 14 amino acids. Trimming removed 0 bases at V and 2 bases at J, with 7 bases between. Germline V lookup: CDR1 KGHSH, CDR2 LQKENI. CDR3 in DNA: TGTGCCAGCTCACCACCGCCACAGCAAGAGACCCAGTACTTC. It is translated as CASSPPPQQETQYF.

This chain uses TRBV6-2 or TRBV6-3 with TRBJ1-3; D call uncertain. V lost 2 bases and J lost 0, with 8 bases in between. The CDR3 is 15 residues long. Germline V CDR1 and CDR2: MNHEY, SVGEGT. The CDR3 sequence: CASSYTEASGNTIYF. For the CDR3, the DNA is TGTGCCAGCAGTTACACGGAGGCCTCTGGAAACACCATATATTTT.

This clone was counted only a few times. The genes are TRBV6-2 or TRBV6-3 and TRBJ2-7, with 8 nucleotides matching TRBD2. The CDR3 is 14 residues long. Trimming took 4 bases from V and 5 from J; bases not matched to a gene: 7. Germline V gene lookup returns CDR1 MNHEY and CDR2 SVGEGT. The CDR3 protein is CASSSTGRGDEQYF. The DNA of the CDR3 is TGTGCCAGCAGTTCAACCGGGAGGGGCGACGAGCAGTACTTC.

The chain links TRBV27 to TRBJ1-1; 7 bases fit TRBD1. There are 16 residues in the CDR3. Germline CDR1 MNHEY, CDR2 SMNVEV (reference sequence). Unmatched junction bases numbered 15, after V lost 5 bases and J lost 6 bases. The CDR3 loop is CASSPLEGAGLAEAFF. For the CDR3, the DNA is TGTGCCAGCAGTCCCCTAGAGGGGGCGGGTTTGGCTGAAGCTTTCTTT.

The chain uses TRBV11-2 and TRBJ1-5, with D maybe TRBD1 (6 bases). The CDR3 contains 13 residues. CDR1 is SGHAT and CDR2 is FQNNGV in the germline V gene. The V gene lost 2 bases and the J gene lost 6 bases, with 8 bases spanning the gap. CDR3 amino acids: CASSLTGSQPQHF. The CDR3 DNA is TGTGCCAGCAGCTTAACAGGGTCTCAGCCCCAGCATTTT.

The V gene is TRBV5-1, the J gene TRBJ1-1, with 8 positions matching TRBD1. Per the germline V gene, CDR1 is SGHRS and CDR2 is YFSETQ. V was pared by 5 bases and J by 3 bases, with 12 bases of the junction left unmatched. The CDR3 is made up of 16 amino acids. The CDR3 nucleotides are TGCGCCAGCAGACCGGGACAGGAGGTTCCTTACACTGAAGCTTTCTTT. This sequence encodes CASRPGQEVPYTEAFF.

This clone was recorded once. The rearrangement joins TRBV19 to TRBJ1-5; D unclear. V was pared by 3 bases and J by 0 bases, with 9 bases between. Germline CDR1 is LNHDA and CDR2 is SQIVND (reference sequence). The CDR3 has 15 residues. The CDR3 protein is CASSIWSDSNQPQHF. Written as DNA, the CDR3 is TGTGCCAGTAGTATTTGGTCAGATAGCAATCAGCCCCAGCATTTT.